This T cell receptor beta chain was sequenced for a study of PD-1 blockade in classical Hodgkin lymphoma (dated by TCRdb to between 2020 and 2021). General notes on the study: Nivolumab dosing was 3 mg/kg intravenously every 2 weeks, continuing until either disease progression or unacceptable toxicity. The study used CyTOF and TCR beta sequencing to define a peripheral blood immune signature of response to PD-1 blockade in classical Hodgkin lymphoma.

Reading the label with the study, this specimen's time point is: cycle 2 day 1 (C2D1) of nivolumab. Every trial patient had relapsed after autologous stem cell transplantation, and cohorts A, B and C differed in prior brentuximab vedotin exposure. The trial cohort was composed of around 60 patients with relapsed/refractory classical Hodgkin lymphoma, for whom complete response, partial response or progressive disease was recorded as best overall response. Trial patients were treated with single-agent nivolumab in the multi-cohort phase II CheckMate 205 trial. An independent review committee assessed best overall response using the 2007 International Working Group response criteria. Trial PBMCs were collected just before the start of nivolumab (C1D1) and during therapy at cycle 2 day 1 and cycle 4 day 1. After peripheral blood was drawn into 8 mL Vacutainer Cell Preparation Tubes, PBMCs were isolated by centrifugation and then cryopreserved.

The paper's findings and limits, for the study overall: Lower diversity was observed in patients in whom nivolumab was started less than 1 year after ASCT, and these patients were excluded from later analyses so that confounding by immune reconstitution would be avoided. The study covered only a single clinical trial cohort, and the causes of the repertoire differences, possibly disease activity or prior therapy, were still not defined. CD4+ but not CD8+ TCR diversity rose significantly by C4D1 (p=0.0027 vs p=0.16), most apparent in complete responders (p=0.02). Baseline TCR diversity was reported as lower in newly diagnosed patients than in healthy donors, and lower still in relapsed/refractory patients. Baseline diversity similar to that of newly diagnosed patients was observed in trial patients achieving complete response, whereas significantly lower diversity was observed in partial responders and progressors.

From a lookup of the germline V gene, CDR1 and CDR2 are MDHEN and SYDVKM. V lost 6 bases and J lost 2 bases, and the count of bases not matched to a germline gene is 14. Spanning cysteine to phenylalanine, the CDR3 consists of 18 amino acids. Only the CDR3 portion is preserved as DNA: 54 bases, with reading frame beginning at the first base. The Qiagen DNeasy kit was used to extract genomic DNA both from unsorted PBMCs and from the negatively selected CD4+ and CD8+ fractions. TCR beta CDR3 regions were amplified by immunoSEQ multiplex PCR using primers annealing to V and J segments. A synthetic immune receptor repertoire was used to minimize amplification bias, and remaining bias was computationally removed after sequencing. The authors' analysis ran thus. Custom Python scripts were used to quantify repertoire diversity as the Shannon entropy index. Unsorted, CD4+ and CD8+ repertoires were examined separately, except in combined analyses, for which CD4+ and CD8+ sequences were merged in silico. Clonal expansion was defined as at least a 2-fold frequency increase after treatment relative to C1D1, with a pseudocount of 0.5 for undetected baseline clones. Singleton clones were defined as clones with 0 or 1 copy at C1D1, and non-singleton clones were defined as clones with 2 or more copies. Clones expanded in unsorted samples were annotated as CD4+, CD8+ or unknown by matching protein sequences in sorted samples from the same patient. Wilcoxon tests on paired samples were used to test diversity changes from C1D1 to C4D1. In TCRdb, the immuneACCESS table is reduced to in-frame sequences with V and J assigned. These tables do not hold every clone; where another copy was compared, an unresolved V gene accounts for under half, and the others remain unexplained. V and J calls plus clone size are reproduced from that table; the DNA served to infer D and trimming. Present in this sample are tens of thousands of clones, 80% of which were seen just once. The ten largest make up roughly 15% of the sample.

Notes on this clone: Its binding antigen is unknown. No much larger clonotype is one base removed from it; base qualities were not supplied.

Sample: peripheral blood mononuclear cells (PBMCs), taken before the second cycle of nivolumab. The sequence was obtained from a human donor with classical Hodgkin lymphoma. The chain links TRBV28 with TRBJ1-2; 11 nucleotides in the junction match TRBD1. The CDR3 region has the sequence CASSVFGTGGLRNYGYTF. The DNA sequence follows: TGTGCCAGCAGCGTCTTCGGGACAGGGGGACTAAGGAACTATGGCTACACCTTC.